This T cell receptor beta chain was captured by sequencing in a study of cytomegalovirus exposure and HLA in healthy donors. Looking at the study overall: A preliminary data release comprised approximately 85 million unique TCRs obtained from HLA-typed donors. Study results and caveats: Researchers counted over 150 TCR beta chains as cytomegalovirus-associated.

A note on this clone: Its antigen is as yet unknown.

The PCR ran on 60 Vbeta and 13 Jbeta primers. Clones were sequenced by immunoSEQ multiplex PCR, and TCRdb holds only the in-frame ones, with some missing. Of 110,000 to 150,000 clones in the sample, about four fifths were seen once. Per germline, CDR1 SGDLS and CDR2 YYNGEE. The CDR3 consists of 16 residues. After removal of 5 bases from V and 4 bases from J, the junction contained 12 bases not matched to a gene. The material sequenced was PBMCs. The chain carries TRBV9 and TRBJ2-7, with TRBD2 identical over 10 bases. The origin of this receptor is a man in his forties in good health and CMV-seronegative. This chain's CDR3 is CASSELAGGNYYEQYF. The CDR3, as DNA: TGTGCCAGCAGTGAATTAGCGGGGGGCAACTATTACGAGCAGTACTTC. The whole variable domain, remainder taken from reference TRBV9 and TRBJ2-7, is DSGVTQTPKHLITATGQRVTLRCSPRSGDLSVYWYQQSLDQGLQFLIQYYNGEERAKGNILERFSAQQFPDLHSELNLSSLELGDSALYFCASSELAGGNYYEQYFGPGTRLTVT.